Listed below are T cell receptor beta chains from one sample, sequenced in a study of T cell repertoires in cytomegalovirus infection. TCRdb passed the reads through MiXCR, listing each CDR3 protein once. The table records approximately 500,000 distinct CDR3 sequences, 16% of them present only once. Sequencing input: CD8+ T cells from PBMCs. The source of these receptors is a human donor in good health (CMV status not recorded). Some clones in this sample may be carry-over from other donors' samples. The CDR3 runs from the conserved cysteine through the conserved F or W. A D gene is named only where the DNA matches it firmly. The size of a clone is reported for some rows only, either as once, few or many, or as a class for expanded clones.

v_gene: TRBV20-1; j_gene: TRBJ1-5; d_gene: TRBD1; abundance: .; CDR3nt: TGCAGTGCTAGGGGTGACAGGGGTGTCAATCAGCCCCAGCATTTT; CDR3aa: CSARGDRGVNQPQHF
v_gene: TRBV12-3/TRBV12-4; j_gene: TRBJ1-1; d_gene: TRBD1; abundance: many; CDR3nt: TGTGCCAGCAGTTTAGGATGGGACAGTAGAACTGAAGCTTTCTTT; CDR3aa: CASSLGWDSRTEAFF
v_gene: TRBV5-1; j_gene: TRBJ2-2; d_gene: .; abundance: few; CDR3nt: TGCGCCAGCAGCTTGGCGGGACTCCACGAGCTGTTTTTT; CDR3aa: CASSLAGLHELFF
v_gene: TRBV5-1; j_gene: TRBJ2-3; d_gene: TRBD1; abundance: .; CDR3nt: TGCGCCAGCAGCTTGGACCGGGACAGGGCGGAGACAGATACGCAGTATTTT; CDR3aa: CASSLDRDRAETDTQYF
v_gene: TRBV7-2; j_gene: TRBJ2-5; d_gene: TRBD2; abundance: many; CDR3nt: TGTGCCAGCAGCTTGAGCGGGGGCCTTCTAGAGGCCCAGTACTTC; CDR3aa: CASSLSGGLLEAQYF
v_gene: TRBV4-2; j_gene: TRBJ2-5; d_gene: .; abundance: many; CDR3nt: TGTGCCAGCAGCCAAGAAGGGTTGGGGGCGCGGGAGACCCAGTACTTC; CDR3aa: CASSQEGLGARETQYF
v_gene: TRBV29-1; j_gene: TRBJ1-2; d_gene: .; abundance: .; CDR3nt: TGCAGCGTCGGGGGGAGGGATGGCTACACCTTC; CDR3aa: CSVGGRDGYTF
v_gene: TRBV7-8; j_gene: TRBJ2-7; d_gene: TRBD2; abundance: many; CDR3nt: TGTGCCAGCAGCCCCGGTAGCGGGAGTTCCGAGCAGTACTTC; CDR3aa: CASSPGSGSSEQYF
v_gene: TRBV2; j_gene: TRBJ1-5; d_gene: .; abundance: many; CDR3nt: TGTGCCAGCAGTGAGACCTTCGACAAGTCCAATCAGCCCCAGCATTTT; CDR3aa: CASSETFDKSNQPQHF
v_gene: TRBV25-1; j_gene: TRBJ2-5; d_gene: .; abundance: .; CDR3nt: TGTGCCAGCAGTGATCGGGAATGGGGAGAGACCCAGTACTTC; CDR3aa: CASSDREWGETQYF
v_gene: TRBV4-1; j_gene: TRBJ2-5; d_gene: .; abundance: .; CDR3nt: TGTGCCAGCAGCCAAGATGCATCCCAAGAGACCCAGTACTTC; CDR3aa: CASSQDASQETQYF
v_gene: TRBV7-9; j_gene: TRBJ1-2; d_gene: .; abundance: many; CDR3nt: TGTGCCAGCAGCCCCTCCCGGGGGCGGAGTGGCTACACCTTC; CDR3aa: CASSPSRGRSGYTF
v_gene: TRBV28; j_gene: TRBJ1-5; d_gene: .; abundance: many; CDR3nt: TGTGCCAGCAGTTTAGCGGGCCAGAGACAGCCCCAGCATTTT; CDR3aa: CASSLAGQRQPQHF
v_gene: TRBV5-6; j_gene: TRBJ1-5; d_gene: .; abundance: many; CDR3nt: TGTGCCAGCAGCTTGGCCAGTGCAGGGTATCAGCCCCAGCATTTT; CDR3aa: CASSLASAGYQPQHF
v_gene: TRBV28; j_gene: TRBJ2-7; d_gene: .; abundance: many; CDR3nt: TGTGCCACCTTCAAAAGTCAGTACGAGCAGTACTTC; CDR3aa: CATFKSQYEQYF
v_gene: TRBV2; j_gene: TRBJ2-3; d_gene: .; abundance: .; CDR3nt: TGTGCCAGCAGTGAAGGGACCGAGTACACAGATACGCAGTATTTT; CDR3aa: CASSEGTEYTDTQYF
v_gene: TRBV20-1; j_gene: TRBJ2-2; d_gene: TRBD2; abundance: few; CDR3nt: TGCAGTGCCTCGATAAGGGGACTAGCGGGAGCGGACGGGGAGCTGTTTTTT; CDR3aa: CSASIRGLAGADGELFF
v_gene: TRBV4-2; j_gene: TRBJ2-7; d_gene: TRBD1; abundance: many; CDR3nt: TGTGCCAGCAGCCAAACCACCGGGACAGGGTTCGACGAGCAGTACTTC; CDR3aa: CASSQTTGTGFDEQYF
v_gene: TRBV4-2; j_gene: TRBJ2-5; d_gene: TRBD2; abundance: .; CDR3nt: TGTGCCAGCAGCCCCCTAGCGGGGTCTGAGGGGGAGACCCAGTACTTC; CDR3aa: CASSPLAGSEGETQYF
v_gene: TRBV5-1; j_gene: TRBJ2-6; d_gene: TRBD2; abundance: .; CDR3nt: TGCGCCAGCAGCTTGGAAGGCGGGAGGGCCTATGGGGCCAACGTCCTGACTTTC; CDR3aa: CASSLEGGRAYGANVLTF
v_gene: TRBV19; j_gene: TRBJ2-7; d_gene: .; abundance: .; CDR3nt: TGTGCCAGCCGGGACCCTTCGGACGAGCAGTACTTC; CDR3aa: CASRDPSDEQYF
v_gene: TRBV19; j_gene: TRBJ1-6; d_gene: TRBD1; abundance: few; CDR3nt: TGTGCCAGTAGATCTACAGGGGGCTATAATTCACCCCTCCACTTT; CDR3aa: CASRSTGGYNSPLHF
v_gene: TRBV6-1; j_gene: TRBJ2-2; d_gene: .; abundance: .; CDR3nt: TGTGCCAGCAGGGGGGGGCAGGGGGACACCGGGGAGCTGTTTTTT; CDR3aa: CASRGGQGDTGELFF
v_gene: TRBV5-6; j_gene: TRBJ2-7; d_gene: .; abundance: .; CDR3nt: TGTGCCAGCAGCCCCTTTAGGTGGGGGATCTACGAGCAGTACTTC; CDR3aa: CASSPFRWGIYEQYF
v_gene: TRBV12-3/TRBV12-4; j_gene: TRBJ1-1; d_gene: .; abundance: many; CDR3nt: TGTGCCAGCAGCCCCTCCTGGCGGGGACCGAACACTGAAGCTTTCTTT; CDR3aa: CASSPSWRGPNTEAFF
v_gene: TRBV28; j_gene: TRBJ2-1; d_gene: TRBD1; abundance: .; CDR3nt: TGTGCCAGCAGGCGCCCGCCCGGGACAGGGGCTATCAACAATGAGCAGTTCTTC; CDR3aa: CASRRPPGTGAINNEQFF
v_gene: TRBV12-5; j_gene: TRBJ2-3; d_gene: .; abundance: many; CDR3nt: TGTGCTAGTGGTTTGAGCCGGGACGCAGATACGCAGTATTTT; CDR3aa: CASGLSRDADTQYF
v_gene: TRBV15; j_gene: TRBJ1-3; d_gene: TRBD1; abundance: few; CDR3nt: TGTGCCACCAGCAGTCGACAGGGTTTAGACACCATATATTTT; CDR3aa: CATSSRQGLDTIYF
v_gene: TRBV4-2; j_gene: TRBJ2-2; d_gene: .; abundance: .; CDR3nt: TGTGCCAGCTTAGGAGAGGGAGTGAACACCGGGGAGCTGTTTTTT; CDR3aa: CASLGEGVNTGELFF
v_gene: TRBV6-1; j_gene: TRBJ1-4; d_gene: TRBD1; abundance: .; CDR3nt: TGTGCCAGCAGTGGGACAGGGTCGGGCGAAAAACTGTTTTTT; CDR3aa: CASSGTGSGEKLFF
v_gene: TRBV27; j_gene: TRBJ2-1; d_gene: .; abundance: few; CDR3nt: TGTGCCAGCAGTTTATCCCGGGATGAGCAGTTCTTC; CDR3aa: CASSLSRDEQFF
v_gene: TRBV13; j_gene: TRBJ2-6; d_gene: .; abundance: few; CDR3nt: TGTGCCAGCAGCCGCCAGAGGCCCAGCTCTGGGGCCAACGTCCTGACTTTC; CDR3aa: CASSRQRPSSGANVLTF
v_gene: TRBV5-5; j_gene: TRBJ2-5; d_gene: .; abundance: few; CDR3nt: TGTGCCAGCAGCTTGGATGCTGGGACCCAAGAGACCCAGTACTTC; CDR3aa: CASSLDAGTQETQYF
v_gene: TRBV19; j_gene: TRBJ1-5; d_gene: .; abundance: .; CDR3nt: TGTGCCAGCACTGACAGGAAATATCAGCCCCAGCATTTT; CDR3aa: CASTDRKYQPQHF
v_gene: TRBV12-3/TRBV12-4; j_gene: TRBJ1-2; d_gene: .; abundance: many; CDR3nt: TGTGCCAGCACCGAAGGGGGGGGTGGGTATGGCTACACCTTC; CDR3aa: CASTEGGGGYGYTF
v_gene: TRBV28; j_gene: TRBJ2-7; d_gene: .; abundance: .; CDR3nt: TGTGCCAGCAGTTTACCCATCGAGAGCTCCTACGAGCAGTACTTC; CDR3aa: CASSLPIESSYEQYF
v_gene: TRBV6-6; j_gene: TRBJ2-7; d_gene: TRBD1; abundance: few; CDR3nt: TGTGCCAGCAGTCCAGTGGGGCAGGACAGGGCCAGCTCCTACGAGCAGTACTTC; CDR3aa: CASSPVGQDRASSYEQYF
v_gene: TRBV6-2/TRBV6-3; j_gene: TRBJ1-1; d_gene: .; abundance: .; CDR3nt: TGTTCAAGCAGTTCCCCAGAACAGAACACTGAAGCTTTCTTT; CDR3aa: CSSSSPEQNTEAFF
v_gene: TRBV4-1; j_gene: TRBJ1-2; d_gene: TRBD1; abundance: few; CDR3nt: TGCGCCAGCAGCCAAAGAGGGACAGGGGGCTATGGCTACACCTTC; CDR3aa: CASSQRGTGGYGYTF
v_gene: TRBV28; j_gene: TRBJ2-5; d_gene: TRBD1; abundance: .; CDR3nt: TGTGCCAGCTCCCAGGGACAGGGGGGACGAGAGACCCAGTACTTC; CDR3aa: CASSQGQGGRETQYF
v_gene: TRBV6-1; j_gene: TRBJ2-3; d_gene: .; abundance: .; CDR3nt: TGTGCCAGCAGCCAGCGGAGGGGGCAGGGACACACAGATACGCAGTATTTT; CDR3aa: CASSQRRGQGHTDTQYF
v_gene: TRBV28; j_gene: TRBJ2-7; d_gene: .; abundance: many; CDR3nt: TGTGCCACCAACCCTAGTCTCGTCTCAGGGGCTAGCTACGAGCAGTACTTC; CDR3aa: CATNPSLVSGASYEQYF
v_gene: TRBV3-1; j_gene: TRBJ2-1; d_gene: .; abundance: .; CDR3nt: TGTGCCAGCAGCCAATACCCACAGGAGGGCGCGTACAATGAGCAGTTCTTC; CDR3aa: CASSQYPQEGAYNEQFF
v_gene: TRBV6-6; j_gene: TRBJ1-1; d_gene: TRBD1; abundance: .; CDR3nt: TGTGCCAGCAGTCCGCAGGGGGTCACTGAAGCTTTCTTT; CDR3aa: CASSPQGVTEAFF
v_gene: TRBV6-1; j_gene: TRBJ1-1; d_gene: .; abundance: few; CDR3nt: TGTGCCAGCAGAAGGGAGGGAAACACTGAAGCTTTCTTT; CDR3aa: CASRREGNTEAFF
v_gene: TRBV6-5; j_gene: TRBJ2-7; d_gene: .; abundance: many; CDR3nt: TGTGCCAGCAGCGAGGGCTCTCCCCTAACCTACGAGCAGTACTTC; CDR3aa: CASSEGSPLTYEQYF
v_gene: TRBV5-5; j_gene: TRBJ2-1; d_gene: TRBD2; abundance: .; CDR3nt: TGTGCCAGCAGCGTGTGGACTAGCGGGAGTTTTGATGAGCAGTTCTTC; CDR3aa: CASSVWTSGSFDEQFF
v_gene: TRBV20-1; j_gene: TRBJ1-3; d_gene: .; abundance: few; CDR3nt: TGCAGTGCTAGTGTGTTCACTGGAAACACCATATATTTT; CDR3aa: CSASVFTGNTIYF
v_gene: TRBV4-1; j_gene: TRBJ2-7; d_gene: TRBD2; abundance: few; CDR3nt: TGCGCCAGCAGCCAACTCCTAGCGGAAGCCTACGAGCAGTACTTC; CDR3aa: CASSQLLAEAYEQYF
v_gene: TRBV7-8; j_gene: TRBJ2-1; d_gene: .; abundance: many; CDR3nt: TGTGCCAGCAGCTTATCGTTGCGGCAGTTCTTC; CDR3aa: CASSLSLRQFF
v_gene: TRBV4-1; j_gene: TRBJ1-1; d_gene: .; abundance: .; CDR3nt: TGCGCCAGCAGCCAAGATATAACGGCGAACACTGAAGCTTTCTTT; CDR3aa: CASSQDITANTEAFF
v_gene: TRBV28; j_gene: TRBJ1-1; d_gene: .; abundance: .; CDR3nt: TGTGCCAGCGAGACCCAGGGTGCGAACACTGAAGCTTTCTTT; CDR3aa: CASETQGANTEAFF
v_gene: TRBV20-1; j_gene: TRBJ2-7; d_gene: TRBD2; abundance: few; CDR3nt: TGCAGTGCCCCTAGCGGGAGGGCGCCCTCCTACGAGCAGTACTTC; CDR3aa: CSAPSGRAPSYEQYF
v_gene: TRBV7-6; j_gene: TRBJ2-1; d_gene: .; abundance: many; CDR3nt: TGTGCCAGCAGTCCGGGGCCTAGCTCCTACAATGAGCAGTTCTTC; CDR3aa: CASSPGPSSYNEQFF